This note documents a single TCR beta chain sequence. Its antigen is still unknown. Assay: immunoSEQ multiplex PCR; the TCRdb copy retains only in-frame clones and omits some. The table has some 2.1 million clones, 85% to 95% seen once; the top ten hold 0.85% to 1.3%. Naive CD8 cells lacked CD45RO, underwent positive selection for CCR7 and left out terminally differentiated effector memory CD45RA+ cells. This sample is drawn from a study of shared clonotypes between healthy human individuals. Findings and caveats of the study: It was expected that sequencing depth would affect clonotype sharing among donors.

The receptor was derived from a man aged 18 to 29 in good health. Source material: naive CD8+ T cells sorted from blood.

The DNA of the CDR3 is TGTGCCAGCAGCCAATTTTTCGTCGCCAGGGAGGTCTCCTACGAGCAGTACTTC. Its translation: CASSQFFVAREVSYEQYF. The chain links TRBV14 to TRBJ2-7; weak D call: TRBD2 (6 bases). The V gene's germline CDR1 is SGHDN and CDR2 FVKESK. The CDR3 is 18 residues long. The V gene lost 2 bases and the J gene lost 0 bases, with 20 bases spanning the gap.